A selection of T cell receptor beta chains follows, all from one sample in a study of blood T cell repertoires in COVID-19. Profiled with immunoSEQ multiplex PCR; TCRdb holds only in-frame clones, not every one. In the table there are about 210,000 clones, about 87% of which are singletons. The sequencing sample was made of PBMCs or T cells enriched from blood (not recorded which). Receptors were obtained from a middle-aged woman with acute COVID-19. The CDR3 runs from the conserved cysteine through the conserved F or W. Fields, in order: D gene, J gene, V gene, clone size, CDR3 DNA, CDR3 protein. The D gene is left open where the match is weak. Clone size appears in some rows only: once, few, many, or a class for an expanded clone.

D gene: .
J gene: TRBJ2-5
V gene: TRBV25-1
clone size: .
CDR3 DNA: TGTGCCAGCAGTGACGTTGGTCAGGCTCAAGAGACCCAGTACTTC
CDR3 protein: CASSDVGQAQETQYF

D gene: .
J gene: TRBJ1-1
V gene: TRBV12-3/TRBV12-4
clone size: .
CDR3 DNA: TGTGCCAGCAGTTTAAGCATGAACACTGAAGCTTTCTTT
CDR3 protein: CASSLSMNTEAFF

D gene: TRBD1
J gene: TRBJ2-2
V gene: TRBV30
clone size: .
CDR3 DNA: TGTGCCTGGAGTGTTAACAGGGGGACCGGGGAGCTGTTTTTT
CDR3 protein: CAWSVNRGTGELFF

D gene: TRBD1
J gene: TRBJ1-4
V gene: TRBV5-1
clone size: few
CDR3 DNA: TGCGCCAGCAGCTCCCAGGGGGTTGCTAATGAAAAACTGTTTTTT
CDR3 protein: CASSSQGVANEKLFF

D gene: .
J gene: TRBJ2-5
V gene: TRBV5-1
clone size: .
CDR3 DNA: TGCGCCAGCAGCTTGCCGGCCACGGGGGAGACCCAGTACTTC
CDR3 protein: CASSLPATGETQYF

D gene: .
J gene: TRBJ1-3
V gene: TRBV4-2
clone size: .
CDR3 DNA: TGTGCCAGCAGCGACGGGGACTCTGGAAACACCATATATTTT
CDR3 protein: CASSDGDSGNTIYF

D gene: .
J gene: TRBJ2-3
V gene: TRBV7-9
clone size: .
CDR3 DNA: TGTGCCAGCAGCCCTTGGCCACGGGGCACAGATACGCAGTATTTT
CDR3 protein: CASSPWPRGTDTQYF

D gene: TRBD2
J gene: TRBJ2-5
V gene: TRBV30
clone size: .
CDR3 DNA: TGTGCCTGGAGTGTATTTCCCGGACTAGCCGATGAAGAGACCCAGTACTTC
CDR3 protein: CAWSVFPGLADEETQYF

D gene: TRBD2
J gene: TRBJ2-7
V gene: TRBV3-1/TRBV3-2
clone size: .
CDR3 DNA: TGTGCCAGCAGCCAGGCCGGGACTAGCAACGAGCAGTACTTC
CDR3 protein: CASSQAGTSNEQYF

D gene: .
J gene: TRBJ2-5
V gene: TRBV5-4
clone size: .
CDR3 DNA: TGTGCCAGCAGCTTGGGTGGCGGCCAAGAGACCCAGTACTTC
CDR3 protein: CASSLGGGQETQYF

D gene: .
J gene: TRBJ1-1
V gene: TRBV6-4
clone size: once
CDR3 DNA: TGTGCCAGCAGTGACGGGGCTACTAACACTGAAGCTTTCTTT
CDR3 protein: CASSDGATNTEAFF

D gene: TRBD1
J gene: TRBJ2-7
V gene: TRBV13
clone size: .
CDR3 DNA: TGTGCCAGCAGCTTAGAAGGGACAGGGGCCCAAGAGCAGTACTTC
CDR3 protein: CASSLEGTGAQEQYF

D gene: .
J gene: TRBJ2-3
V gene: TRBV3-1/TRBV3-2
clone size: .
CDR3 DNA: TGTGCCAGCAGCCAAGACCCCACGGGCACAGATACGCAGTATTTT
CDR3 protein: CASSQDPTGTDTQYF

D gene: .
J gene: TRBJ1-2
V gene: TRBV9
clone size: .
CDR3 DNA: TGTGCCAGCAGCGCACAGGATTCTGGCTACACCTTC
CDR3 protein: CASSAQDSGYTF

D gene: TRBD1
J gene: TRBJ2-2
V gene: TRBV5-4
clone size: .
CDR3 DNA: TGTGCCAGCAGCTCGGGACAGGTTTCCGGGGAGCTGTTTTTT
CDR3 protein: CASSSGQVSGELFF

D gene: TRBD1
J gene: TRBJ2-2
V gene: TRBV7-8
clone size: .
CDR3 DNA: TGTGCCAGCAGCTCGTGGGGGACAGCGAACACCGGGGAGCTGTTTTTT
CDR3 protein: CASSSWGTANTGELFF

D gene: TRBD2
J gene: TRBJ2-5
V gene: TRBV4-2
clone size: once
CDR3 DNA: TGTGCCAGCAGCCAAGCCAGCGGGGGTTCAGAGACCCAGTACTTC
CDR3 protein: CASSQASGGSETQYF

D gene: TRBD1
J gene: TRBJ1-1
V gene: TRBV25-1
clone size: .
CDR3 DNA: TGTGCCAGCAGTGAGCGGACAGGGGCCCGCACTGAAGCTTTCTTT
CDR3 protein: CASSERTGARTEAFF

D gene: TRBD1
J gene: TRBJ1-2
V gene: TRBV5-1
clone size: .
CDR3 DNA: TGCGCCAGCAGCTCCCGGGACAGGGGTGGCTACACCTTC
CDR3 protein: CASSSRDRGGYTF

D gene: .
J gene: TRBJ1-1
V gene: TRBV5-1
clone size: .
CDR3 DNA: TGCGCCAGCAGTTTCCTTACAGGGTCTAACACTGAAGCTTTCTTT
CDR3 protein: CASSFLTGSNTEAFF

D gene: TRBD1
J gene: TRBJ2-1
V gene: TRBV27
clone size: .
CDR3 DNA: TGTGCCAGCAGCAAGGACAGGGAAGGTGAGCAGTTCTTC
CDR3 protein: CASSKDREGEQFF

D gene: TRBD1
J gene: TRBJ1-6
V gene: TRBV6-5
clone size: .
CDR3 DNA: TGTGCCAGCCAGGGGGCCTATAATTCACCCCTCCACTTT
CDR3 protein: CASQGAYNSPLHF

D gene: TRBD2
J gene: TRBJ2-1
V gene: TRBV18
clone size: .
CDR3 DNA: TGTGCCAGCTCACCAATTCCAGGGACTAGCGGGAGTAATGAGCAGTTCTTC
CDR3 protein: CASSPIPGTSGSNEQFF

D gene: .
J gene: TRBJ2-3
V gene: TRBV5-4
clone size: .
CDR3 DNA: TGTGCCAGCAGCTGGCCGGGAGAGAGCACAGATACGCAGTATTTT
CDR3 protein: CASSWPGESTDTQYF

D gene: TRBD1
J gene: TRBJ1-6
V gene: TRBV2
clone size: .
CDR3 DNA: TGTGCCAGCAGCCCTGGACAGGGAAATTCACCCCTCCACTTT
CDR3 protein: CASSPGQGNSPLHF

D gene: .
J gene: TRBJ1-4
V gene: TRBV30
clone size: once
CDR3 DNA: TGTGCCTGGAGTGTACTGGCGGGGGTTGAAAAACTGTTTTTT
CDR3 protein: CAWSVLAGVEKLFF

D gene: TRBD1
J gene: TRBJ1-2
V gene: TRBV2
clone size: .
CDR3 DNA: TGTGCCAGCAGACTAGGGACAGGGGGGCAAGGCTACACCTTC
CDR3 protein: CASRLGTGGQGYTF

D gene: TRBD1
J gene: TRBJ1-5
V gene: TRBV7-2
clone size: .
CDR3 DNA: TGTGCCAGCAGCCCGACAGGGGGGAAAGGCAATCAGCCCCAGCATTTT
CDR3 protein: CASSPTGGKGNQPQHF

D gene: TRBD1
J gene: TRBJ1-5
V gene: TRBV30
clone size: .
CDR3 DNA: TGTGCCTGGAGTGTACAAGGGGGCCAGCCCCAGCATTTT
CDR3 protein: CAWSVQGGQPQHF

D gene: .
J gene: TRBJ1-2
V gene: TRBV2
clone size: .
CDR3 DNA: TGTGCCAGCAGTGCTTCCGGGTTTAATCTGGGGGGAAGCTATGGCTACACCTTC
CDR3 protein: CASSASGFNLGGSYGYTF

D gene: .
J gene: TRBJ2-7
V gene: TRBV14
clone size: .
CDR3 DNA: TGTGCCAGCAGCCAAGTGAGGTACGAGCAGTACTTC
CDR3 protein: CASSQVRYEQYF

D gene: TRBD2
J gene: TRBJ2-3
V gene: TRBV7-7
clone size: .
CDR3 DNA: TGTGCCAGCAGCTTACTAACTAGCGGTACAGATACGCAGTATTTT
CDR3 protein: CASSLLTSGTDTQYF

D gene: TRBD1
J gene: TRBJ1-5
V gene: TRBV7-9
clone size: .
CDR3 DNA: TGTGCCAGCAGCTTAGGGACAGGGTTAAATCAGCCCCAGCATTTT
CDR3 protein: CASSLGTGLNQPQHF

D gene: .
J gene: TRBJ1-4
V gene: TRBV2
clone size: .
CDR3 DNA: TGTGCCAGCAGGTCGGGGAATGAAAAACTGTTTTTT
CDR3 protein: CASRSGNEKLFF

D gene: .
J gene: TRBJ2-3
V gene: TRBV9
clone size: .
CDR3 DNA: TGTGCCAGCAGCGTAGTTGACAGCAGCACAGATACGCAGTATTTT
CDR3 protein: CASSVVDSSTDTQYF

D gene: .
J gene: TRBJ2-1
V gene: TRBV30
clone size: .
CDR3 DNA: TGTGCCTGGAGTGCTCAGACCTACAATGAGCAGTTCTTC
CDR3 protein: CAWSAQTYNEQFF